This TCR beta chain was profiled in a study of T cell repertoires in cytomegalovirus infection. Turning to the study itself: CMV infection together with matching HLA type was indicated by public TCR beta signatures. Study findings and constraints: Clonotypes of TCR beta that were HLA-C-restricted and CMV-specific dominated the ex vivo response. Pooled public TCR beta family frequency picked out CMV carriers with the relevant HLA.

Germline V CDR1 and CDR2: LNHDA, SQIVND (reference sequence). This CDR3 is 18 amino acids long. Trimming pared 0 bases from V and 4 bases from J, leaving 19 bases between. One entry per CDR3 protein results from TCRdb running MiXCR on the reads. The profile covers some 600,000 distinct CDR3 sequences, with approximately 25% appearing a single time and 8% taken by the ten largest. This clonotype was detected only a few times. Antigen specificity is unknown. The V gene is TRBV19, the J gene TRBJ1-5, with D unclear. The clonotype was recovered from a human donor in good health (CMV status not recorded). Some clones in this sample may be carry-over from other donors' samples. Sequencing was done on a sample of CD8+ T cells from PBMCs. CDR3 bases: TGTGCCAGTAGTATAGAGCGGGTGCCGGTGGGGTGGAATCAGCCCCAGCATTTT. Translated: CASSIERVPVGWNQPQHF.